Listed below are T cell receptor beta chains from one sample, sequenced in a study of early T cells in non-severe SARS-CoV-2 infection. TCRdb independently ran MiXCR on the 5' RACE reads; one entry per CDR3 protein. The data contain roughly 30,000 distinct CDR3 sequences, 6% of them seen just once; the ten biggest clones take up 30% to 35%. This specimen was whole blood, taken at baseline. The receptors were gathered from an adult who was a healthcare worker with PCR-confirmed SARS-CoV-2 infection or an uninfected control (not recorded which). CDR3s include the opening cysteine and the closing phenylalanine or tryptophan. A D gene is named only where the DNA matches it firmly. Not all rows give a size; the values are once, few, many and, for expanded clones, a class.

d_call	v_call	cdr3_length	clone_size	j_call	cdr3_nt	cdr3_aa
TRBD1	TRBV12-3/TRBV12-4	15	NA	TRBJ2-7	TGTGCCAGCAGGCCCGGGACAGAATTTCCCTACGAGCAGTACTTC	CASRPGTEFPYEQYF
NA	TRBV5-3	14	many	TRBJ1-1	TGTGCCAGAAGCTTGAACAGGGTGGAAACTGAAGCTTTCTTT	CARSLNRVETEAFF
NA	TRBV7-9	13	many	TRBJ1-6	TGTGCCAGCAGCCTGGGAAGCAATTCACCCCTCCACTTT	CASSLGSNSPLHF
TRBD1	TRBV20-1	13	many	TRBJ1-4	TGCAGTGCTTGGACAGGCGGTAATGAAAAACTGTTTTTT	CSAWTGGNEKLFF
NA	TRBV3-1	12	medium-sized	TRBJ2-1	TGTGCCAGCAGCCCCACGGGACACGAGCAGTTCTTC	CASSPTGHEQFF
NA	TRBV7-8	14	many	TRBJ2-5	TGTGCCAGCAGCTTATTCCCTCACCAAGAGACCCAGTACTTC	CASSLFPHQETQYF
NA	TRBV19	19	many	TRBJ1-5	TGTGCCAGTAGTATTAGGCCCAGATCATCGATCCTCGGCAATCAGCCCCAGCATTTT	CASSIRPRSSILGNQPQHF
NA	TRBV27	14	many	TRBJ2-5	TGTGCCAGCAGTTGGGCAGGGAGTCTAGAGACCCAGTACTTC	CASSWAGSLETQYF
NA	TRBV11-2	14	NA	TRBJ1-1	TGTGCCAGCAGCTTGGGGGAAGGGGCTTATGAAGCTTTCTTT	CASSLGEGAYEAFF
NA	TRBV6-2/TRBV6-3	14	many	TRBJ2-7	TGTGCCAGCAGTTACCCAACAGGGACCTACGAGCAGTACTTC	CASSYPTGTYEQYF
TRBD1	TRBV11-2	16	many	TRBJ1-2	TGTGCCAGCAGCTTATTAACAGGGGGCGTTTTCTATGGCTACACCTTC	CASSLLTGGVFYGYTF
TRBD1	TRBV12-3/TRBV12-4	15	many	TRBJ2-2	TGTGCCAGCAGAGAACAGGGGGCCGACACCGGGGAGCTGTTTTTT	CASREQGADTGELFF
NA	TRBV15	15	many	TRBJ2-4	TGTGCCACCAGCAACGGACCTTTTGACAAAAACATTCAGTACTTC	CATSNGPFDKNIQYF
TRBD1	TRBV7-8	14	NA	TRBJ2-7	TGTGCCAGCAGCCGGGACAGGTCCTCCTACGAGCAGTACTTC	CASSRDRSSYEQYF
NA	TRBV12-3/TRBV12-4	12	many	TRBJ2-3	TGTGCCAGCACCGAGGGGGCAGATACGCAGTATTTT	CASTEGADTQYF
TRBD2	TRBV28	15	NA	TRBJ2-3	TGTGCCAGCAGTTTATGGCGGGAGGGGGCAGATACGCAGTATTTT	CASSLWREGADTQYF
TRBD2	TRBV7-9	16	few	TRBJ2-5	TGTGCCAGCAGCTCCCTCCGTCAGCGGGACGGGGAGACCCAGTACTTC	CASSSLRQRDGETQYF
NA	TRBV3-1	16	few	TRBJ1-4	TGTGCCAGCAGCCAAGATCATCGGGCAACTAATGAAAAACTGTTTTTT	CASSQDHRATNEKLFF
TRBD2	TRBV2	14	many	TRBJ2-4	TGTGCCAGCATGGGGTCTAGCGGGAACATCCTTCAGTACTTC	CASMGSSGNILQYF
NA	TRBV30	11	NA	TRBJ1-2	TGTGCCTGGAGATCATACCGGGGCTACACCTTC	CAWRSYRGYTF
NA	TRBV6-2/TRBV6-3	14	few	TRBJ2-7	TGTGCCAGCAGTTCGCTTCGCACCGGCTACGAGCAGTACTTC	CASSSLRTGYEQYF
NA	TRBV7-6	14	many	TRBJ2-3	TGTGCCAGCGCGTGGGGAGCCCGCACAGATACGCAGTATTTT	CASAWGARTDTQYF
NA	TRBV7-6	15	many	TRBJ1-2	TGTGCCAGCAGACCCGCAGGGCAGGGGACCCATGGCTACACCTTC	CASRPAGQGTHGYTF
TRBD2	TRBV12-3/TRBV12-4	17	many	TRBJ2-5	TGTGCCAGCAGGGCTTTAGCGGGAGGACGTAACCAAGAGACCCAGTACTTC	CASRALAGGRNQETQYF
NA	TRBV20-1	12	many	TRBJ1-2	TGCAGTGCTAGAACAGCTAACTATGGCTACACCTTC	CSARTANYGYTF
TRBD2	TRBV12-3/TRBV12-4	15	many	TRBJ2-2	TGTGCCAGCAGTTTCCGGGGGGCGAACACCGGGGAGCTGTTTTTT	CASSFRGANTGELFF
TRBD2	TRBV10-3	15	many	TRBJ2-3	TGTGCCATCAGTGGTCTAGCGGGGGGAACAGATACGCAGTATTTT	CAISGLAGGTDTQYF
TRBD1	TRBV11-3	14	many	TRBJ2-1	TGTGCCAGCAGCTTAGATGGGACAGGGGGTGAGCAGTTCTTC	CASSLDGTGGEQFF
TRBD2	TRBV2	15	NA	TRBJ2-1	TGTGCCAGCAGTACCCTAGCGGGAGCCGGAAATGAGCAGTTCTTC	CASSTLAGAGNEQFF
TRBD2	TRBV7-9	15	many	TRBJ2-1	TGTGCCAGCAGCTTAGGACTAGCGGGAGTTCGTGAGCAGTTCTTC	CASSLGLAGVREQFF
NA	TRBV5-1	15	many	TRBJ2-1	TGCGCCAGCAGCTCGGGCCCCAGCTCCTACAATGAGCAGTTCTTC	CASSSGPSSYNEQFF
TRBD2	TRBV7-3	17	medium-sized	TRBJ2-2	TGTGCCAGCAGCTCTCTAGCGGGGGGGCCCCGTTTCGGGGAGCTGTTTTTT	CASSSLAGGPRFGELFF
TRBD2	TRBV3-1	15	few	TRBJ2-5	TGTGCCAGCAGCCTACAGCGGGGGGGCCGGGAGACCCAGTACTTC	CASSLQRGGRETQYF
NA	TRBV7-9	16	many	TRBJ1-4	TGTGCCAGCAGCAACACCGAGGAGACAACTAATGAAAAACTGTTTTTT	CASSNTEETTNEKLFF
NA	TRBV7-3	12	many	TRBJ2-2	TGTGCCAGCAGATGGGACACCGGGGAGCTGTTTTTT	CASRWDTGELFF
NA	TRBV20-1	12	many	TRBJ2-3	TGCAGTGTCGCCCCCACGACGGATACGCAGTATTTT	CSVAPTTDTQYF
TRBD1	TRBV20-1	14	few	TRBJ1-1	TGCAGTGCCAGTCGGGACAGCCAAAACACTGAAGCTTTCTTT	CSASRDSQNTEAFF
TRBD2	TRBV7-7	15	NA	TRBJ2-3	TGTGCTAGCAGCTTAGGACTAGCCCCGGGGGATACGCAGTATTTT	CASSLGLAPGDTQYF
NA	TRBV20-1	12	NA	TRBJ2-3	TGCAGTGCTAGACGACTGACAGATACGCAGTATTTT	CSARRLTDTQYF
NA	TRBV18	14	once	TRBJ2-5	TGTGCCAGCCAAATAGGCGGAGGCCAAGAGACCCAGTACTTC	CASQIGGGQETQYF
TRBD1	TRBV10-1	13	many	TRBJ1-1	TGCGCCGTCAGTGGACAGGGGGGTGGTGAAGCTTTCTTT	CAVSGQGGGEAFF
NA	TRBV11-3	18	many	TRBJ1-2	TGTGCCAGCAGCTTAGATCGGGTTGAACAGGATCCGCACTATGGCTACACCTTC	CASSLDRVEQDPHYGYTF
TRBD1	TRBV4-3	14	NA	TRBJ1-4	TGCGCCAGCAGCCAAGGACAGGGGGAGGAAAAACTGTTTTTT	CASSQGQGEEKLFF
NA	TRBV12-3/TRBV12-4	17	many	TRBJ2-2	TGTGCCAGCAGTTTAGCGGGAGCGTCCCCGAACACCGGGGAGCTGTTTTTT	CASSLAGASPNTGELFF
NA	TRBV7-9	14	few	TRBJ1-1	TGTGCCAGCAGTTCCCTTCAGGGTGACACTGAAGCTTTCTTT	CASSSLQGDTEAFF
NA	TRBV12-3/TRBV12-4	12	once	TRBJ2-1	TGTGCCAGCAGTTTAGAAGAAGGTGAGCAGTTCTTC	CASSLEEGEQFF
NA	TRBV6-5	16	many	TRBJ2-7	TGTGCCAGCAGTTACTCTGGGCAAGGGGGCTCCTACGAGCAGTACTTC	CASSYSGQGGSYEQYF
NA	TRBV7-2	15	many	TRBJ2-7	TGTGCCAGCAGCCCGCGACTAGTAACCTCCTACGAGCAGTACTTC	CASSPRLVTSYEQYF
TRBD1	TRBV29-1	12	many	TRBJ2-7	TGCAGCGTTGTCCAACAGGGGTCCGAGCAGTACTTC	CSVVQQGSEQYF
NA	TRBV19	13	few	TRBJ2-7	TGTGCCAGTAGTAGTGGGAGGTCCTACGAGCAGTACTTC	CASSSGRSYEQYF
NA	TRBV7-6	15	few	TRBJ2-2	TGTGCCAGCAGCTTAGCATCAGCGAACACCGGGGAGCTGTTTTTT	CASSLASANTGELFF
TRBD2	TRBV11-2	17	many	TRBJ2-5	TGTGCCAGCAGCCCCGGAGTTAGCGGGAGGGCCCAAGAGACCCAGTACTTC	CASSPGVSGRAQETQYF
NA	TRBV7-6	14	many	TRBJ2-3	TGTGCCAGCAGCTTAGCGCTAGGGATGGATACGCAGTATTTT	CASSLALGMDTQYF
NA	TRBV10-3	11	NA	TRBJ2-7	TGTGCCATCAGTTCATTCTACGAGCAGTACTTC	CAISSFYEQYF
NA	TRBV5-1	15	many	TRBJ2-7	TGCGCCAGCAGCTTGGGAGTGACAGGTACGGACGAGCAGTACTTC	CASSLGVTGTDEQYF
TRBD2	TRBV6-5	15	NA	TRBJ2-5	TGTGCCAGCCTGCCCTATAGCGGGACTAAGGTGACCCAGCACTTC	CASLPYSGTKVTQHF
TRBD1	TRBV20-1	14	many	TRBJ2-3	TGCAGTGCACGCCCGGGACAGGGATCAGATACGCAGTATTTT	CSARPGQGSDTQYF
TRBD1	TRBV11-3	15	many	TRBJ1-2	TGTGCCAGCAGCACAGGGGCCGTCTCTAACTATGGCTACACCTTC	CASSTGAVSNYGYTF
NA	TRBV3-1	16	many	TRBJ2-3	TGTGCCAGCAGCCAACATACAGGGAGGACCACAGATACGCAGTATTTT	CASSQHTGRTTDTQYF
NA	TRBV20-1	11	few	TRBJ2-3	TGCAGTGCTACCCGCGGTACCGGCCAGTATTTT	CSATRGTGQYF